The 25 T cell receptor beta chains presented below share a single source sample, sequenced in a study of stem cell transplantation in POMP-related autoinflammatory disease. Assay used: immunoSEQ multiplex PCR; TCRdb lists only in-frame clones, some missing. The data show fewer than 30,000 clones, 80% to 85% seen once. The source was CD4+ T cells from PBMCs, collected before stem cell transplantation. These receptors were collected from a human donor with POMP-related autoinflammation and immune dysregulation (PRAID).

The CDR3 region is CASSYSLGNTIYF. The CDR3 DNA sequence: TGTGCCAGCAGTTACTCGTTAGGAAACACCATATATTTT. The chain joins TRBV6-5 to TRBJ1-3; D uncertain. The V gene lost 0 bases and the J gene lost 4 bases, with 4 bases spanning the gap. The CDR3 spans 13 residues. Looked up from germline, CDR1 is MNHEY and CDR2 is SVGAGI.

The V call is TRBV9, the J call TRBJ2-3; 11 nucleotides match TRBD2. Germline CDR1 and CDR2: SGDLS and YYNGEE. The CDR3 runs 17 residues. V was pared by 4 bases and J by 3 bases, with 10 bases of the junction left unmatched. CDR3 loop: CASSTVAGGFMTDTQYF. The CDR3 coding sequence is TGTGCCAGCAGCACCGTAGCGGGGGGGTTTATGACAGATACGCAGTATTTT. Using reference TRBV9 and TRBJ2-3 for the parts outside the CDR3, the full variable domain is DSGVTQTPKHLITATGQRVTLRCSPRSGDLSVYWYQQSLDQGLQFLIQYYNGEERAKGNILERFSAQQFPDLHSELNLSSLELGDSALYFCASSTVAGGFMTDTQYFGPGTRLTVL.

The chain uses TRBV28 and TRBJ2-7; 7 bases agree with TRBD2. V lost 8 bases to trimming and J lost 3 bases; unmatched junction nucleotides: 4. CDR3 length: 12 amino acids. Germline-derived CDR1 and CDR2 are MDHEN and SYDVKM. This chain's CDR3 is CASVREGYEQYF. For the CDR3, the DNA is TGTGCCAGCGTGAGGGAGGGCTACGAGCAGTACTTC.

This clone was observed a few times. The rearrangement joins TRBV4-1 to TRBJ1-5; the D gene is possibly TRBD1 (5 bases). V was clipped by 3 bases and J by 12 bases, with 12 bases between them. The length of the CDR3 is 12 residues. Germline assignment: CDR1 MGHRA and CDR2 YSYEKL. CDR3 amino acids: CASSHPLGVQHF. Here the CDR3 DNA reads TGCGCCAGCAGCCACCCCTTGGGGGTCCAGCATTTT.

This chain uses TRBV19 with TRBJ1-5; D possibly corresponds to TRBD1 (5 bases). There are 13 residues in the CDR3. The V gene's germline CDR1 is LNHDA and CDR2 SQIVND (reference sequence). Trimming took 5 bases from V and 9 from J, leaving 14 bases between them. CDR3 nucleotide sequence: TGTGCCAGTAGTGCGACAGACCCGGGGCCCCAGCATTTT. This codes for CASSATDPGPQHF.

The V gene is TRBV7-9, the J gene TRBJ1-4; 8 nucleotides line up with TRBD1. Germline V lookup: CDR1 SEHNR, CDR2 FQNEAQ (reference sequence). After removal of 3 bases from V and 14 bases from J, the junction contained 5 bases not matched to a gene. This CDR3 comprises 12 residues. The CDR3 region is CASSFTGGYLFF. The CDR3 region has the DNA TGTGCCAGCAGCTTCACAGGGGGGTATCTGTTTTTT.

The genes are TRBV30 and TRBJ1-2, with a possible D match to TRBD1 (6 bases). This CDR3 spans 12 amino acids. Per the germline V gene, CDR1 is GTSNPN and CDR2 is SVGIG (reference sequence). CDR3 DNA: TGTGGAATTCACGAGGGGGGCTATGGCTACACCTTC. It yields the protein CGIHEGGYGYTF.

The V call is TRBV7-9, the J call TRBJ2-6; 7 bases map to TRBD1. The junction had 11 bases not matched to a gene; V was cut back by 5 bases and J by 4 bases. The CDR3 has 17 amino acids. Per the germline V gene, CDR1 is SEHNR and CDR2 is FQNEAQ (reference sequence). The CDR3 bases are TGTGCCAGCAGCCACCGGACAGGATCGAGCGGGGCCAACGTCCTGACTTTC. Encoded protein: CASSHRTGSSGANVLTF.

V is TRBV6-6 and J is TRBJ1-2; maybe TRBD1 (5 bases). The CDR3 length is 11 residues. Trimming stripped 5 bases from V and 8 bases from J, with 9 bases between. Germline V gives CDR1 MNHNY, CDR2 SVGAGI (reference sequence). CDR3 sequence: CASSPRDGYTF. CDR3 nucleotide sequence: TGTGCCAGCAGTCCCAGGGACGGCTACACCTTC.

The chain is built from TRBV30 and TRBJ1-2; unclear D gene. V dropped 5 bases and J dropped 4 bases, with 14 bases sitting between them. CDR1 and CDR2 (germline): GTSNPN, SVGIG (reference sequence). The CDR3 consists of 13 residues. In DNA form, the CDR3 reads TGTGCCTGGGCGGTGGGAGTGGTCTATGGCTACACCTTC. Encoded protein: CAWAVGVVYGYTF.

J is TRBJ2-3 and V is TRBV9; D remains unclear. The germline V gene encodes CDR1 SGDLS and CDR2 YYNGEE. The V gene lost 3 bases and the J gene lost 0 bases, with 11 bases spanning the gap. The CDR3 has 15 residues. CDR3 loop: CASSARESSTDTQYF. The CDR3 nucleotides read TGTGCCAGCAGCGCGCGAGAATCCAGCACAGATACGCAGTATTTT. Together with reference TRBV9 and TRBJ2-3, the CDR3 gives the full variable domain: DSGVTQTPKHLITATGQRVTLRCSPRSGDLSVYWYQQSLDQGLQFLIQYYNGEERAKGNILERFSAQQFPDLHSELNLSSLELGDSALYFCASSARESSTDTQYFGPGTRLTVL.

The gene calls are TRBV5-6 and TRBJ1-3, with D unresolved. CDR3 length: 15 residues. The germline V gene encodes CDR1 SGHDT and CDR2 YYEEEE. V lost 6 bases to trimming and J lost 4 bases, with 17 bases between them. The CDR3 is CASIKRQPRGNTIYF. CDR3 in DNA: TGTGCCAGCATCAAAAGGCAGCCAAGAGGAAACACCATATATTTT.

This chain connects TRBV21-1 to TRBJ2-7; TRBD2, the table's D call, lacks a check against the DNA. TRBV21-1 is a pseudogene segment. The CDR3 runs to 17 residues. In DNA form, the CDR3 reads TGTGCCAGCAGCAAAGTTTTGTGCGGAAAGCGCTCCTACGAGCAGTACTTC. This codes for CASSKVLCGKRSYEQYF.

V and J are TRBV9 and TRBJ1-2; TRBD1 aligns across 9 bases. Germline CDR1 and CDR2: SGDLS and YYNGEE. The CDR3 length is 15 residues. The junction had 4 bases not matched to a gene; V was cut back by 4 bases and J by 0 bases. Written as DNA, the CDR3 is TGTGCCAGCAGCACGGGACAGGGCGCTAACTATGGCTACACCTTC. Its translation: CASSTGQGANYGYTF. The variable domain in full, completed from reference TRBV9 and TRBJ1-2, reads DSGVTQTPKHLITATGQRVTLRCSPRSGDLSVYWYQQSLDQGLQFLIQYYNGEERAKGNILERFSAQQFPDLHSELNLSSLELGDSALYFCASSTGQGANYGYTFGSGTRLTVV.

The chain employs TRBV2 and TRBJ2-1, with TRBD2 matching over 12 bases. In germline, CDR1 is SNHLY, CDR2 FYNNEI. The CDR3 runs 17 residues. Trimming removed 10 bases from V and 5 bases from J; junction bases left unmatched: 15. The CDR3 protein is CATAGGLAGWFHNEQFF. CDR3 coding DNA: TGTGCCACCGCGGGAGGACTAGCGGGATGGTTCCACAATGAGCAGTTCTTC.

V and J are TRBV28 and TRBJ2-7, with unresolved D. Germline V gene sequence: CDR1 MDHEN, CDR2 SYDVKM. This CDR3 contains 16 residues. V shed 2 bases and J shed 5 bases, with 19 bases lying between them. CDR3 residues: CASSLPLWAIYHEQYF. In DNA, the CDR3 is TGTGCCAGCAGTTTACCCCTGTGGGCGATTTACCACGAGCAGTACTTC.

J is TRBJ2-7 and V is TRBV2, with 9 bases fitting TRBD2. Germline V CDR1 and CDR2: SNHLY, FYNNEI. The trim removed 2 bases at V and 7 bases at J, leaving 9 bases unmatched. This CDR3 is 15 amino acids long. The CDR3 sequence is CASSENPGLAGEQYF. DNA of the CDR3: TGTGCCAGCAGTGAAAACCCGGGACTAGCTGGGGAGCAGTACTTC. Based on the CDR3 plus reference TRBV2 and TRBJ2-7, the full variable domain is EPEVTQTPSHQVTQMGQEVILRCVPISNHLYFYWYRQILGQKVEFLVSFYNNEISEKSEIFDDQFSVERPDGSNFTLKIRSTKLEDSAMYFCASSENPGLAGEQYFGPGTRLTVT.

J is TRBJ1-2 and V is TRBV7-9; D perhaps matches TRBD1 (6 bases). Deletions cut 7 bases from V and 4 bases from J, with 16 bases between. CDR3 length equals 14 residues. Looked up from germline, CDR1 is SEHNR and CDR2 is FQNEAQ (reference sequence). The CDR3 DNA follows: TGTGCCAGCACCCCACAGGGTGGTGGCTATGGCTACACCTTC. This gives the protein CASTPQGGGYGYTF.

This clone came up a few times. The chain is built from TRBV5-6 and TRBJ1-6; D not resolved. The V and J ends lost 5 bases and 10 bases respectively, with 16 bases between them. The CDR3 runs to 14 residues. Germline CDR1 and CDR2: SGHDT and YYEEEE. Here the CDR3 reads CASRQDLIKSPLHF. The CDR3 bases are TGTGCCAGCAGGCAGGACCTCATCAAATCACCCCTCCACTTT.

This rearrangement joins TRBV5-1 to TRBJ2-7; D unresolved. CDR3 size: 15 residues. Per the germline V gene, CDR1 is SGHRS and CDR2 is YFSETQ. V gave up 3 bases and J gave up 4 bases, with 17 bases separating them. The CDR3 DNA follows: TGCGCCAGCAGCTGGGGTTCACCGACCGGGTACGAGCAGTACTTC. Its translation is CASSWGSPTGYEQYF. The complete variable domain, with remaining parts taken from reference TRBV5-1 and TRBJ2-7, reads KAGVTQTPRYLIKTRGQQVTLSCSPISGHRSVSWYQQTPGQGLQFLFEYFSETQRNKGNFPGRFSGRQFSNSRSEMNVSTLELGDSALYLCASSWGSPTGYEQYFGPGTRLTVT.

The rearrangement joins TRBV7-6 to TRBJ2-7, with TRBD1 identical over 7 bases. The germline V gene encodes CDR1 SGHVS and CDR2 FNYEAQ. The CDR3 sequence is 13 residues long. The ends lost 5 bases at V and 3 bases at J; junction bases unmatched: 4. In nucleotides, the CDR3 is TGTGCCAGCAGCCGAGGGGGCAGCTACGAGCAGTACTTC. Encoded protein: CASSRGGSYEQYF.

The J gene is TRBJ2-3, the V gene TRBV10-3; tentative D call: TRBD1 (5 bases). The CDR3 sequence is 11 residues long. Trimming removed 3 bases from V and 8 bases from J, with 6 bases in between. The germline CDR1 and CDR2 sequences are ENHRY and SYGVKD. The CDR3 sequence is CAISEGATQYF. The CDR3 DNA sequence: TGTGCCATCAGTGAAGGGGCTACGCAGTATTTT.

This clone was observed a handful of times. The V and J genes are TRBV18 and TRBJ2-7; maybe TRBD1 (6 bases). V was trimmed by 3 bases and J by 0 bases, leaving 12 bases between them. CDR3 size: 15 residues. The germline V gene encodes CDR1 KGHSH and CDR2 LQKENI. CDR3 in DNA: TGTGCCAGCTCACCGAGGGGGTACAACTCCTACGAGCAGTACTTC. Translating it yields CASSPRGYNSYEQYF. The variable domain in full, with the rest retrieved from reference TRBV18 and TRBJ2-7, is NAGVMQNPRHLVRRRGQEARLRCSPMKGHSHVYWYRQLPEEGLKFMVYLQKENIIDESGMPKERFSAEFPKEGPSILRIQQVVRGDSAAYFCASSPRGYNSYEQYFGPGTRLTVT.

This rearrangement joins TRBV7-9 to TRBJ1-1, with D tentatively TRBD1 (5 bases). CDR1 is SEHNR, CDR2 FQNEAQ, per germline (reference sequence). V lost 8 bases and J lost 0, with 16 bases in between. The CDR3 loop spans 15 amino acids. The CDR3 DNA follows: TGTGCCAGCCCGGGGGAGGGGAATATGAACACTGAAGCTTTCTTT. It specifies CASPGEGNMNTEAFF. The full variable domain, completed using reference TRBV7-9 and TRBJ1-1, is DTGVSQNPRHKITKRGQNVTFRCDPISEHNRLYWYRQTLGQGPEFLTYFQNEAQLEKSRLLSDRFSAERPKGSFSTLEIQRTEQGDSAMYLCASPGEGNMNTEAFFGQGTRLTVV.

The chain recombines TRBV7-6 with TRBJ2-3, with 8 bases identical to TRBD2. The V gene end was trimmed by 1 base and the J gene end by 3 bases; junction bases not matched to a gene: 9. This CDR3 contains 17 residues. Germline lookup yields CDR1 SGHVS and CDR2 FNYEAQ. The CDR3 region is CASSLGGGTRFTDTQYF. DNA for the CDR3: TGTGCCAGCAGCTTAGGTGGTGGGACTAGATTTACAGATACGCAGTATTTT.